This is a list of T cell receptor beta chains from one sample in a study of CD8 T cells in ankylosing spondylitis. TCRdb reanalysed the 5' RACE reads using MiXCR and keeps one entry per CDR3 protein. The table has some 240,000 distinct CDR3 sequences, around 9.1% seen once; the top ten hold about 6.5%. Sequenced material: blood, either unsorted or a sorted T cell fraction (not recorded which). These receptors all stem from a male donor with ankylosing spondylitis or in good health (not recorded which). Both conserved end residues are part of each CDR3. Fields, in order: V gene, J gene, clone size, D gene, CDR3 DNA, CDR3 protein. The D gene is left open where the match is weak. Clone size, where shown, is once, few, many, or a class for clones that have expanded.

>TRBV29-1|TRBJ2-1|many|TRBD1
TGCAGCGTCCTGACAGGGGCGCTGACGGGGGAGCAGTTCTTC
CSVLTGALTGEQFF
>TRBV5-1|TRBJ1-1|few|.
TGCGCCAGCAGCTTGGGGGAGAGGAACACTGAAGCTTTCTTT
CASSLGERNTEAFF
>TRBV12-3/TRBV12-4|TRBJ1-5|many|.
TGTGCCAGCACCCTATCATCGGGGTTTCAGCCCCAGCATTTT
CASTLSSGFQPQHF
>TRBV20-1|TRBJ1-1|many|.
TGCAGTGCTAAACAGGCTCCCCTTAACACTGAAGCTTTCTTT
CSAKQAPLNTEAFF
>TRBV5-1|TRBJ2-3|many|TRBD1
TGCGCCAGCAGCCAGGGACAGGTGAACACAGATACGCAGTATTTT
CASSQGQVNTDTQYF
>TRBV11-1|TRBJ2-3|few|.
TGTGCCAGCAGCTTAGACGGTCGGAGCGCAGATACGCAGTATTTT
CASSLDGRSADTQYF
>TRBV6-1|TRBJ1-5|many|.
TGTGCCAGCAGTGAGGTCTTGTACCCGAGTGAACATCAGCCCCAGCATTTT
CASSEVLYPSEHQPQHF
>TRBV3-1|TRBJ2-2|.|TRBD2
TGTGCCACCAGCCTATTCGGAGGGAGCGGGAGAATAAACACCGGGGAGCTGTTTTTT
CATSLFGGSGRINTGELFF
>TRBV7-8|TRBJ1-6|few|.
TGTGCCAGCAGCTTAGAGGGCTCCCGGGGTTCACCCCTCCACTTT
CASSLEGSRGSPLHF
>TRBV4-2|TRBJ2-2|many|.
TGTGCCAGCAGCCAAGAAGATAGCCGGGCCACCGGGGAGCTGTTTTTT
CASSQEDSRATGELFF
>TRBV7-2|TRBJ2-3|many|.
TGTGCCAGCAGCCTGACCCACCGGGTTCGCACAGATACGCAGTATTTT
CASSLTHRVRTDTQYF
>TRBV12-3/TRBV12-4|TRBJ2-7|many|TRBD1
TGTGCCAGCAGCTCCGGGGACAGGGACTACGAGCAGTACTTC
CASSSGDRDYEQYF
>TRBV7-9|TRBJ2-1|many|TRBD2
TGTGCCAGCAGCCGGACTAGCGGGAACAATGAGCAGTTCTTC
CASSRTSGNNEQFF
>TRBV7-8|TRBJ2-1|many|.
TGTGCCAGCAGCCCCAGCGGGCGAGGTGGCAATGAGCAGTTCTTC
CASSPSGRGGNEQFF
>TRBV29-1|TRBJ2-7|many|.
TGCAGCGTTGCCGGGACCAGCGAGACCTACGAGCAGTACTTC
CSVAGTSETYEQYF
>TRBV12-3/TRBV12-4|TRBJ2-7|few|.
TGTGCCAGCAGTTTAATGAGTGACGGTGGCTCCTACGAGCAGTACTTC
CASSLMSDGGSYEQYF
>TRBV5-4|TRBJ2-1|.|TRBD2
TGTGCCAGCAGCCCCGGGACTAGCACACATGAGCAGTTCTTC
CASSPGTSTHEQFF
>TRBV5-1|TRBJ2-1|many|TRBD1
TGCGCCAGCAGCTCCACAGGGGGCCAACTTTACAATGAGCAGTTCTTC
CASSSTGGQLYNEQFF
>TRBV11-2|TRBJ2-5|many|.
TGTGCCAGCAGCTTGAACACGGCCGAGACCCAGTACTTC
CASSLNTAETQYF
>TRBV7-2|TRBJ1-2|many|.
TGTGCCAGCAGCTTCGTGTCAGAGTATGGCTACACCTTC
CASSFVSEYGYTF
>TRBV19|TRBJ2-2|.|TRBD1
TGTGCCAGTAGTCCCCCGCTAGGCAGGGGGCGTTACACCGGGGAGCTGTTTTTT
CASSPPLGRGRYTGELFF
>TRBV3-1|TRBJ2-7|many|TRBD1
TGTGCCAGCAGCCAGGACCGGGACAGTTTTTACGAGCAGTACTTC
CASSQDRDSFYEQYF
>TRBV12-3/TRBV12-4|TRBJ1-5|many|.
TGTGCCAGCAGTTTCAGGGGTCGGGATCAGCCCCAGCATTTT
CASSFRGRDQPQHF
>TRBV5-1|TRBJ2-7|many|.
TGCGCCAGCAGCTTTCATCCGGGACAAGGAGGGACCTACGAGCAGTACTTC
CASSFHPGQGGTYEQYF
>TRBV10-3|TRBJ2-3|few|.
TGTGCCACCAAACGACAGGACCGCACAGATACGCAGTATTTT
CATKRQDRTDTQYF
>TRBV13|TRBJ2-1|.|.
TGTGCCAGCAGCTTGTACGGAGTGAACAATGAGCAGTTCTTC
CASSLYGVNNEQFF
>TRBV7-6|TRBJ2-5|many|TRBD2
TGTGCCAGCAGCATAGCGACTAGCGGGAGTCAACAAGAGACCCAGTACTTC
CASSIATSGSQQETQYF
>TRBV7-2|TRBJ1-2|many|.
TGTGCCAGCAGCTTAACCAGGGCCGATTCCTATGGCTACACCTTC
CASSLTRADSYGYTF
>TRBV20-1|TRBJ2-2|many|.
TGCAGTGCTGCGGCGGGGTCGAACACCGGGGAGCTGTTTTTT
CSAAAGSNTGELFF
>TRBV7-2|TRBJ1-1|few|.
TGTGCCAGCAGCTTACCGGGACTTGGGGCTTTCTTT
CASSLPGLGAFF
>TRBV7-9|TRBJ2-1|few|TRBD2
TGTGCCAGCAGACGGACTAGCGGGAGGGGAGGAAATGAGCAGTTCTTC
CASRRTSGRGGNEQFF
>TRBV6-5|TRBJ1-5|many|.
TGTGCCAGCAGCTCCTCCGGGACACGCAATCAGCCCCAGCATTTT
CASSSSGTRNQPQHF
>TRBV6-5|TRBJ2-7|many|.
TGTGCCAGCAAAACAGGGAGCTACGAGCAGTACTTC
CASKTGSYEQYF
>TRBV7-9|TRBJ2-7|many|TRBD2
TGTGCCAGCAGCTTCCCTAGCGGGAGACACTACGAGCAGTACTTC
CASSFPSGRHYEQYF
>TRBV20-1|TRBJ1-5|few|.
TGCAGTGCCATCGCGGCGCAAGCATATAGCAATCAGCCCCAGCATTTT
CSAIAAQAYSNQPQHF
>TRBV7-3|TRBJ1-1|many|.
TGTGCCAGCAGCCTATCGGGGGGCTTTACTCTCGGGAACACTGAAGCTTTCTTT
CASSLSGGFTLGNTEAFF
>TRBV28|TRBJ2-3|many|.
TGTGCCAGCAGTTTAAGTCAGACAGATACGCAGTATTTT
CASSLSQTDTQYF
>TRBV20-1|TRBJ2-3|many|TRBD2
TGCAGTGCTAGTACTAGCGATTCATCAGATACGCAGTATTTT
CSASTSDSSDTQYF
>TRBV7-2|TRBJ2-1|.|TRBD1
TGTGCCAGCAGCTTCCCAGGGGGCTCCTACAATGAGCAGTTCTTC
CASSFPGGSYNEQFF
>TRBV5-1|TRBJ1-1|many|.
TGCGCCAGCAGCCCGGGGGGGACAATGAACACTGAAGCTTTCTTT
CASSPGGTMNTEAFF
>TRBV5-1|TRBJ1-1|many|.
TGCGCCAGCAGCTCTGGGGCGGTGAACACTGAAGCTTTCTTT
CASSSGAVNTEAFF
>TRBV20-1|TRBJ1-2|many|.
TGCAGTGCTAGGGTAGAGTTCGGGGAAGTGGGCTACACCTTC
CSARVEFGEVGYTF
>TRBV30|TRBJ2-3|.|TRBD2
TGTGCCCTTGGGACTACTACGATGGGGGATACGCAGTATTTT
CALGTTTMGDTQYF
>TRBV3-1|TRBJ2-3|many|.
TGTGCCAGCAGCCCCTCCGGCGGCACAGATACGCAGTATTTT
CASSPSGGTDTQYF
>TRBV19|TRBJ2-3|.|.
TGTGCCAGTACCAAGGGAGGTTTGCGGTCCAGGGATACGCAGTATTTT
CASTKGGLRSRDTQYF
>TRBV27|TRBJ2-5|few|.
TGTGCCAGCAGTTTATGGCAGAACCAAGAGACCCAGTACTTC
CASSLWQNQETQYF
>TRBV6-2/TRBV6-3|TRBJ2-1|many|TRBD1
TGTGCCACCTCTCCGGGACAGGGGAGAATAACCTACAATGAGCAGTTCTTC
CATSPGQGRITYNEQFF
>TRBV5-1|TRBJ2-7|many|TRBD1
TGCGCCAGCAGCTCGGACAGGCCGTCCTACGAGCAGTACTTC
CASSSDRPSYEQYF
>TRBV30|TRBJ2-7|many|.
TGTGCCTGGAGTGTTGCGGTGGAGAACGAGCAGTACTTC
CAWSVAVENEQYF
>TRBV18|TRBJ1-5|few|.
TGTGCCAGCTCACCAGACACTAATCAGCCCCAGCATTTT
CASSPDTNQPQHF
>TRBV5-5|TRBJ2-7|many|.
TGTGCCAGCAGCTTGACAGGGTTGACCTACGAGCAGTACTTC
CASSLTGLTYEQYF
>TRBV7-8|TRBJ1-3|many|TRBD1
TGTGCCAGCAGCTGGGGACAGGTGTTCTCTGGAAACACCATATATTTT
CASSWGQVFSGNTIYF
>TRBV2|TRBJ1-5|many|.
TGTGCCGTCGGGAGTGATCAGCCCCAGCATTTT
CAVGSDQPQHF
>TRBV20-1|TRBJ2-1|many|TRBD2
TGCAGTGCTAGAGATCTGACTAGCGGGAGGACCTCCTACAATGAGCAGTTCTTC
CSARDLTSGRTSYNEQFF
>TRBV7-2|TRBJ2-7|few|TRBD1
TGTGCCAGCAGCTTATCGCTTGGGAGACAAGGGACAGCCCCTCCATCCGAGCAGTACTTC
CASSLSLGRQGTAPPSEQYF
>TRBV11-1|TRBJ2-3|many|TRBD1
TGTGCCAGCAGCGGTAGAGCCGGGACAGGGGGTGGCACAGATACGCAGTATTTT
CASSGRAGTGGGTDTQYF
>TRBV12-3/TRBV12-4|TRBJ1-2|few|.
TGTGCCAGCACTGTGGGACGGGACTATGGCTACACCTTC
CASTVGRDYGYTF